The 18 T cell receptor beta chains below come from one sample, sequenced in a study of molecular identifiers for immune sequencing clone quantification. TCRdb called the PCR reads again in MiXCR, with one record for every CDR3 protein. The sample includes some 590,000 distinct CDR3 sequences, about 25% of them seen just once. Sequencing was performed on naive CD8+ T cells from blood, with Jurkat cell RNA spiked in. Subset given: FACS-sorted CD8+CD4-CCR7+CD45RA+ naive T cells. These receptors originate from a human donor in good health. Some libraries in this study had Jurkat cell RNA spiked in.

The chain joins TRBV15 to TRBJ2-1; TRBD2 agrees at 13 bases. In germline, CDR1 is LNHNV, CDR2 YYDKDF (reference sequence). The CDR3 covers 16 residues. The ends lost 0 bases at V and 8 bases at J; junction bases unmatched: 4. CDR3 protein: CATSRDTSGGAHEQFF. The CDR3 nucleotides are TGTGCCACCAGCAGAGACACTAGCGGGGGGGCCCATGAGCAGTTCTTC.

The rearrangement links TRBV13 to TRBJ1-5; 7 nucleotides match TRBD1. CDR1 and CDR2 (germline): PRHDT, FYEKMQ (reference sequence). V trimming: 5 bases; J trimming: 2 bases; junction bases outside the gene matches: 15. CDR3 length: 18 residues. Written as DNA, the CDR3 is TGTGCCAGCAGCAACCCAACTACTAGACAGGGCTGCAATCAGCCCCAGCATTTT. Translated, it gives CASSNPTTRQGCNQPQHF. The entire variable domain, with the rest obtained from reference TRBV13 and TRBJ1-5, is as follows: AAGVIQSPRHLIKEKRETATLKCYPIPRHDTVYWYQQGPGQDPQFLISFYEKMQSDKGSIPDRFSAQQFSDYHSELNMSSLELGDSALYFCASSNPTTRQGCNQPQHFGDGTRLSIL.

This clonotype was observed a handful of times. This chain links TRBV7-9 with TRBJ2-6; 7 nucleotides align to TRBD1. The CDR3 spans 19 residues. From germline, CDR1 is SEHNR and CDR2 FQNEAQ (reference sequence). With 1 base clipped from V and 0 bases from J, the junction kept 9 bases outside the gene matches. This CDR3 is CASSLVRTGAYSGANVLTF. The CDR3 nucleotides read TGTGCCAGCAGCTTAGTTCGTACAGGGGCTTACTCTGGGGCCAACGTCCTGACTTTC. Complete variable domain (other parts from reference TRBV7-9 and TRBJ2-6): DTGVSQNPRHKITKRGQNVTFRCDPISEHNRLYWYRQTLGQGPEFLTYFQNEAQLEKSRLLSDRFSAERPKGSFSTLEIQRTEQGDSAMYLCASSLVRTGAYSGANVLTFGAGSRLTVL.

This clonotype was counted many times. The chain recombines TRBV29-1 with TRBJ1-2, with D uncertain. Deletions cut 6 bases from V and 6 bases from J, with 11 bases between. This CDR3 is 11 amino acids long. Germline V lookup: CDR1 SQVTM, CDR2 ANQGSEA. CDR3 sequence reads: CSVVWRDGYTF. The CDR3 coding sequence is TGCAGCGTAGTGTGGAGGGATGGCTACACCTTC.

The rearrangement joins TRBV7-9 to TRBJ2-7; D is possibly TRBD1 (6 bases). Trimming left V 4 bases short and J 4 bases short, with 23 bases between. CDR3 size: 17 residues. Per the germline V gene, CDR1 is SEHNR and CDR2 is FQNEAQ (reference sequence). The CDR3 region has the DNA TGTGCCAGCAGCTCCTCTGACACTTCCGGGACATCGTACGAGCAGTACTTC. Translating gives CASSSSDTSGTSYEQYF.

A word on this clonotype: A much larger clone lies a single base off, so this may be a read error. V and J are TRBV7-8 and TRBJ1-5; D may be TRBD1 (5 bases). The CDR3 length is 15 residues. The V gene's germline CDR1 is SGHVS and CDR2 FQNEAQ. The CDR3 DNA reads as TGTGCCGGCAGCTTAACAGGCGAGGGAGGTCAGCCCCAGCATTTT. Its protein is CAGSLTGEGGQPQHF.

The CDR3 is CASTRRDRGNTGELFF. CDR3 coding DNA: TGTGCCAGCACCCGAAGGGACAGGGGGAACACCGGGGAGCTGTTTTTT. The chain employs TRBV3-1 and TRBJ2-2; 10 nucleotides agree with TRBD1. V trimming: 7 bases; J trimming: 1 base; junction bases outside the gene matches: 6. The CDR3 is 16 residues long. Germline loops: CDR1 LGHDT, CDR2 YNNKEL (reference sequence).

In this sample, this clonotype turned up a few times. The genes are TRBV3-1 and TRBJ2-2; no reliable D call. Trimming shortened V by 0 bases and J by 7 bases, and 9 bases separated the two germline ends. CDR3 length: 14 amino acids. Germline V gene sequence: CDR1 LGHDT, CDR2 YNNKEL (reference sequence). The CDR3 bases are TGTGCCAGCAGCCAAGAAGCACAGCTCGGGGAGCTGTTTTTT. As protein: CASSQEAQLGELFF.

This clonotype was counted only a few times. This chain connects TRBV29-1 to TRBJ2-1; D might be TRBD2 (6 bases). V was trimmed by 7 bases and J by 1 base, leaving 11 bases between them. Germline V lookup: CDR1 SQVTM, CDR2 ANQGSEA. The CDR3 runs 13 residues. The CDR3 protein is CSAGLSSYNEQFF. Written as DNA, the CDR3 is TGCAGCGCTGGACTAAGTTCCTACAATGAGCAGTTCTTC.

V gene TRBV18 combines with J gene TRBJ2-2, with D unresolved. V was cut by 3 bases and J by 9 bases, with 8 bases left in between. The CDR3 has 12 residues. The germline CDR1 and CDR2 sequences are KGHSH and LQKENI. CDR3 protein: CASSPETRELFF. CDR3 DNA: TGTGCCAGCTCACCTGAGACACGGGAGCTGTTTTTT.

This rearrangement joins TRBV7-6 to TRBJ2-3; no definite D call. V was clipped by 3 bases and J by 1 base, with 5 bases between them. Germline loops: CDR1 SGHVS, CDR2 FNYEAQ. The CDR3 totals 13 residues. This CDR3 is CASSLACTDTQYF. Here the CDR3 DNA reads TGTGCCAGCAGCTTGGCTTGCACAGATACGCAGTATTTT.

The sample holds a few counts of this clonotype. The chain links TRBV7-6 to TRBJ2-7, with TRBD1 identical over 9 bases. CDR1 and CDR2 from the germline V gene are SGHVS and FNYEAQ. This CDR3 is 15 amino acids long. With 5 bases clipped from V and 6 bases from J, the junction kept 11 bases outside the gene matches. CDR3 coding DNA: TGTGCCAGCAGCCCCGGGACAGGGTTTTCGCGCGAGCAGTACTTC. It specifies CASSPGTGFSREQYF.

This CDR3 reads CASALIWSSSYNEQFF. CDR3 nucleotide sequence: TGTGCTAGTGCTCTCATTTGGTCAAGCTCCTACAATGAGCAGTTCTTC. The chain has TRBV12-5 and TRBJ2-1; D call uncertain. CDR1 LGHNT and CDR2 FRNRAP come from the germline V gene. This CDR3 is built from 16 residues. Trimming left V 7 bases short and J 0 bases short, with 16 bases between.

Comment on this clonotype: Mismatch with germline at one junction end may stem from a read error. This chain connects TRBV9 to TRBJ1-3; D is undetermined. Per germline, CDR1 SGDLS and CDR2 YYNGEE. CDR3 length: 15 residues. CDR3 amino acids: CASSSSGSSGNTIDF. CDR3 in DNA: TGTGCCAGCAGCAGTAGTGGCAGCTCTGGAAACACCATAGATTTT.

This clonotype was seen only a few times. The chain couples TRBV7-2 to TRBJ1-4; D gene unclear. CDR3 length equals 13 residues. Germline assignment: CDR1 SGHTA and CDR2 FQGNSA. Trimming pared 1 base from V and 7 bases from J, leaving 7 bases between. The CDR3 DNA sequence: TGTGCCAGCAGCTTAGTATTAGGTGAAAAACTGTTTTTT. This encodes CASSLVLGEKLFF.

The rearrangement links TRBV4-1 to TRBJ2-2; 7 nucleotides line up with TRBD1. With V trimmed by 1 base and J by 5 bases, 19 bases remained unmatched. This CDR3 spans 20 amino acids. CDR1 and CDR2 from the germline V gene are MGHRA and YSYEKL. The CDR3 spells CASSQVWGTATRDRTGELFF. CDR3 DNA: TGCGCCAGCAGCCAAGTATGGGGGACAGCCACCCGGGATCGGACCGGGGAGCTGTTTTTT.

The chain carries TRBV29-1 and TRBJ2-5, with D perhaps TRBD1 (6 bases). The length of the CDR3 is 14 residues. Germline CDR1 is SQVTM and CDR2 is ANQGSEA. Between the trimmed V and J ends, which lost 3 bases and 5 bases, there was a span of 16 bases. The CDR3 sequence is CSVDGGASWETQYF. For the CDR3, the DNA is TGCAGCGTTGATGGGGGCGCGTCTTGGGAGACCCAGTACTTC. The whole variable domain, filled in from reference TRBV29-1 and TRBJ2-5, reads SAVISQKPSRDICQRGTSLTIQCQVDSQVTMMFWYRQQPGQSLTLIATANQGSEATYESGFVIDKFPISRPNLTFSTLTVSNMSPEDSSIYLCSVDGGASWETQYFGPGTRLLVL.

The rearrangement uses TRBV19 and TRBJ2-2; the D gene could be TRBD1 or TRBD2 (5 bases each). The CDR3 has 16 amino acids. The ends were cut back, 3 bases at V and 3 bases at J, with 14 bases in the middle. Germline V gene sequence: CDR1 LNHDA, CDR2 SQIVND (reference sequence). The CDR3 nucleotides are TGTGCCAGTAGTATTGGGGACCTACTCTACACCGGGGAGCTGTTTTTT. As protein: CASSIGDLLYTGELFF.